The 20 T cell receptor beta chains below all came from one sample that was sequenced in a study of blood T cell repertoires in COVID-19. This table comes from immunoSEQ multiplex PCR, and its TCRdb copy is limited to in-frame clones, with some not included. This sample has about 54,000 clones, with 80% to 90% found just once. Sequenced sample: peripheral blood. These receptors were collected from a woman aged 55-69 years with acute or convalescent COVID-19.

This clone has only a few counts. This chain links TRBV19 with TRBJ1-2, with unresolved D. The CDR3 is 13 amino acids. The V gene's germline CDR1 is LNHDA and CDR2 SQIVND (reference sequence). The V end lost 7 bases, the J end lost 7 bases, and 16 bases lay between the germline ends. The CDR3 nucleotides read TGTGCCAGTATTGACGGGAAGGCGGGTGGCTACACCTTC. Translation gives CASIDGKAGGYTF.

V is TRBV5-1 and J is TRBJ1-2, with a tentative D call TRBD1 (5 bases). The V gene's germline CDR1 is SGHRS and CDR2 YFSETQ. This CDR3 has 13 amino acids. The V and J ends lost 2 bases and 6 bases respectively, with 11 bases between them. CDR3: CASSFQGEDGYTF. The CDR3 DNA is TGCGCCAGCAGCTTTCAGGGTGAAGATGGCTACACCTTC.

The V gene is TRBV5-4, the J gene TRBJ1-2; 8 bases fit TRBD1. The CDR3 loop spans 15 amino acids. With V trimmed by 0 bases and J by 4 bases, 5 bases remained unmatched. Germline V lookup: CDR1 SGHNT, CDR2 YYREEE (reference sequence). CDR3 sequence (DNA): TGTGCCAGCAGCTTGGGACAGGGGAGAGCCTATGGCTACACCTTC. Encoded protein: CASSLGQGRAYGYTF.

This chain uses TRBV11-2 with TRBJ2-6; D is uncertain. This CDR3 comprises 17 residues. Trimming took off 1 base at V and 0 bases at J, with 10 bases between the two ends. Germline CDR1 and CDR2: SGHAT and FQNNGV. CDR3 protein: CASSLVGVGSGANVLTF. The CDR3, as DNA: TGTGCCAGCAGCTTAGTTGGAGTGGGCTCTGGGGCCAACGTCCTGACTTTC. The variable domain in full, completed from reference TRBV11-2 and TRBJ2-6, reads EAGVAQSPRYKIIEKRQSVAFWCNPISGHATLYWYQQILGQGPKLLIQFQNNGVVDDSQLPKDRFSAERLKGVDSTLKIQPAKLEDSAVYLCASSLVGVGSGANVLTFGAGSRLTVL.

The chain has TRBV7-3 and TRBJ2-1; the D is unclear. CDR3 length equals 15 residues. Germline assignment: CDR1 SGHTA and CDR2 FQGTGA. The V and J ends lost 5 bases and 0 bases respectively, with 11 bases between them. The CDR3 DNA reads as TGTGCCAGCAGCCCCCGGGTAGACTCCTACAATGAGCAGTTCTTC. Its protein is CASSPRVDSYNEQFF.

This clone appeared once. The chain has TRBV15 and TRBJ2-6, with D possibly TRBD1 on 5 matching bases. V shed 3 bases and J shed 0 bases, with 12 bases lying between them. CDR3 length: 17 residues. Germline values: CDR1 LNHNV, CDR2 YYDKDF (reference sequence). The CDR3 nucleotides read TGTGCCACCAGCAGGGACAAACTCTCCTCTGGGGCCAACGTCCTGACTTTC. Translation gives CATSRDKLSSGANVLTF. Drawing the rest from reference TRBV15 and TRBJ2-6, the complete variable domain is DAMVIQNPRYQVTQFGKPVTLSCSQTLNHNVMYWYQQKSSQAPKLLFHYYDKDFNNEADTPDNFQSRRPNTSFCFLDIRSPGLGDTAMYLCATSRDKLSSGANVLTFGAGSRLTVL.

The genes are TRBV30 and TRBJ1-2, with D perhaps TRBD1 (5 bases). This CDR3 contains 13 residues. Germline V gene data show CDR1 as GTSNPN and CDR2 as SVGIG (reference sequence). V lost 5 bases to trimming and J lost 14 bases, with 24 bases between them. The CDR3 nucleotides are TGTGCCTGGGACCGGAGCGGGGGGAGCTCTGGGACCTTC. It specifies CAWDRSGGSSGTF.

V and J are TRBV28 and TRBJ1-5, with D uncertain. V lost 1 base and J 6 bases, leaving 13 bases between the germline ends. The CDR3 is 15 residues long. Germline V gene sequence: CDR1 MDHEN, CDR2 SYDVKM. The CDR3 is CASSLLNQRGQPQHF. CDR3 DNA sequence: TGTGCCAGCAGTTTATTGAACCAACGGGGTCAGCCCCAGCATTTT. The variable domain in full, with the rest retrieved from reference TRBV28 and TRBJ1-5, is DVKVTQSSRYLVKRTGEKVFLECVQDMDHENMFWYRQDPGLGLRLIYFSYDVKMKEKGDIPEGYSVSREKKERFSLILESASTNQTSMYLCASSLLNQRGQPQHFGDGTRLSIL.

The V call is TRBV5-1, the J call TRBJ2-7; TRBD2 might be the D (7 bases). Per the germline V gene, CDR1 is SGHRS and CDR2 is YFSETQ. With 2 bases removed from V and 4 bases from J, the gap between germline ends came to 13 bases. The CDR3 has 14 amino acids. CDR3 DNA: TGCGCCAGCAGCTTAGGGGGGGCCCAATACGAGCAGTACTTC. Its protein product is CASSLGGAQYEQYF.

The chain employs TRBV7-3 and TRBJ2-2, with D uncertain. V shed 1 base and J shed 6 bases, with 9 bases lying between them. CDR1 SGHTA and CDR2 FQGTGA come from the germline V gene. The CDR3 extends over 14 amino acids. This CDR3 is CASSLNPGAGELFF. The CDR3 DNA is TGTGCCAGCAGCTTAAACCCCGGAGCCGGGGAGCTGTTTTTT.

V usage is TRBV5-1 and J usage is TRBJ2-5, with TRBD2 as a possible D gene (6 bases). The CDR3 loop spans 15 amino acids. Deletions cut 5 bases from V and 4 bases from J, with 18 bases between. Germline CDR1 reads SGHRS; CDR2 reads YFSETQ. The CDR3 region is CASRLELAVRETQYF. The CDR3 bases are TGCGCCAGCAGGCTGGAACTAGCAGTCCGAGAGACCCAGTACTTC.

This chain uses TRBV5-8 with TRBJ1-2, with D maybe TRBD1 (6 bases). The CDR3 contains 15 residues. Trimming shortened V by 2 bases and J by 5 bases, and 16 bases separated the two germline ends. Germline lookup yields CDR1 SGHTS and CDR2 YDEGEE. CDR3 DNA: TGTGCCAGCAGCTTCGGGCAACAGGGCCCTTATGGCTACACCTTC. Translating it yields CASSFGQQGPYGYTF. Filled out from reference TRBV5-8 and TRBJ1-2, the complete variable domain reads EAGVTQSPTHLIKTRGQQATLRCSPISGHTSVYWYQQALGLGLQFLLWYDEGEERNRGNFPPRFSGRQFPNYSSELNVNALELEDSALYLCASSFGQQGPYGYTFGSGTRLTVV.

V and J are TRBV6-5 and TRBJ2-5; possibly TRBD1 for D (6 bases). V lost 6 bases, J lost 2 bases, and 13 bases lay in between. Germline V lookup: CDR1 MNHEY, CDR2 SVGAGI. CDR3 size: 14 residues. Here the CDR3 DNA reads TGTGCCAGCAGAGGAAACGGACAGCAAGAGACCCAGTACTTC. Its protein is CASRGNGQQETQYF.

The chain uses TRBV24-1 and TRBJ2-7; D is unclear. CDR3 size: 11 residues. The germline gives CDR1 KGHDR, CDR2 SFDVKD. V was trimmed by 3 bases and J by 3 bases, leaving 2 bases between them. The CDR3: CATSDLYEQYF. CDR3 coding DNA: TGTGCCACCAGTGATCTCTACGAGCAGTACTTC.

This chain joins TRBV5-4 and TRBJ2-3; TRBD1 might be the D (6 bases). V gave up 2 bases and J gave up 3 bases, with 10 bases separating them. The CDR3 has 14 residues. Germline CDR1 SGHNT, CDR2 YYREEE (reference sequence). The CDR3 region has the DNA TGTGCCAGCAGCTTCAGGGGTGGGACAGATACGCAGTATTTT. This encodes CASSFRGGTDTQYF.

This clone has just one count. V is TRBV11-1 and J is TRBJ1-2; D is ambiguous. The germline V gene has CDR1 SGHAT and CDR2 FQDESV (reference sequence). Trimming took 5 bases from V and 3 from J, leaving 7 bases between them. This CDR3 has 12 amino acids. The CDR3 DNA follows: TGTGCCAGCAGCCGACAAGACTATGGCTACACCTTC. It is translated as CASSRQDYGYTF.

The chain joins TRBV18 to TRBJ2-1; 7 positions match TRBD2. In germline, CDR1 is KGHSH, CDR2 LQKENI. Trimming cost V 3 bases and J 0 bases; bases outside gene matches: 14. CDR3 length equals 19 residues. The CDR3 loop is CASSPKRASGGSSYNEQFF. The CDR3, as DNA: TGTGCCAGCTCACCCAAGCGGGCTAGCGGAGGCAGCTCCTACAATGAGCAGTTCTTC.

The gene calls are TRBV27 and TRBJ2-2, with D tentatively TRBD2 (6 bases). CDR1 is MNHEY, CDR2 SMNVEV, per germline (reference sequence). The CDR3 loop spans 16 amino acids. Trimming pared 7 bases from V and 2 bases from J, leaving 17 bases between. In nucleotides, the CDR3 is TGTGCCAGCACCCCTCGTGGGCGGGGAAACACCGGGGAGCTGTTTTTT. Protein product: CASTPRGRGNTGELFF.

The chain joins TRBV6-5 to TRBJ2-2; 9 nucleotides match TRBD2. Trimming removed 4 bases from V and 3 bases from J; junction bases left unmatched: 6. The CDR3 is made up of 16 amino acids. Germline V gives CDR1 MNHEY, CDR2 SVGAGI. The CDR3, as DNA: TGTGCCAGCAGTTCGGTAGCGGGGGATTACACCGGGGAGCTGTTTTTT. Protein: CASSSVAGDYTGELFF.

The chain couples TRBV10-1 to TRBJ2-5, with 11 bases identical to TRBD2. The V segment lost 4 bases and the J segment 2 bases; nucleotides outside the gene matches: 3. The CDR3 is made up of 15 amino acids. Germline CDR1 is WNHNN and CDR2 is SYGVQD (reference sequence). CDR3 sequence reads: CASSAASGGQETQYF. The DNA for the CDR3 is TGCGCCAGCAGTGCAGCTAGCGGGGGGCAAGAGACCCAGTACTTC.